Following are 20 T cell receptor beta chains from one sample sequenced in a study of response to subunit inactivated influenza vaccine. A single record per CDR3 protein comes from TCRdb applying MiXCR to the RT-PCR reads. In the table there are under 200,000 distinct CDR3 sequences, roughly 10% of which are singletons. The sample was non-naive T cells sorted from PBMCs, taken 40 to 50 days after vaccination. The source is a man in his fifties who received an inactivated influenza vaccine.

The sample holds many counts of this clonotype. The rearrangement links TRBV7-6 to TRBJ2-7, with 7 bases that match TRBD1. The V and J ends lost 2 bases and 5 bases, in that order; junction bases with no gene match: 6. The CDR3 covers 14 residues. CDR1 and CDR2 (germline): SGHVS, FNYEAQ. CDR3: CASSLSYRGHEQYF. The CDR3 nucleotides are TGTGCCAGCAGCTTATCGTACAGGGGCCACGAGCAGTACTTC.

This clonotype was observed a few times. V and J are TRBV5-6 and TRBJ2-2; unclear D gene. Trimming stripped 4 bases from V and 4 bases from J, with 11 bases between. This CDR3 comprises 14 residues. CDR1 and CDR2 from the germline V gene are SGHDT and YYEEEE. This CDR3 is CASSLVSGTGELFF. The CDR3, as DNA: TGTGCCAGCAGCCTTGTCTCCGGCACCGGGGAGCTGTTTTTT.

V gene TRBV20-1 combines with J gene TRBJ1-1; 8 bases align to TRBD1. Losses at the gene ends were 3 bases for V and 6 bases for J; bases not matched to a gene: 3. The CDR3 totals 12 residues. Germline CDR1 is DFQATT and CDR2 is SNEGSKA (reference sequence). Written as DNA, the CDR3 is TGCAGTGCTAGCCAACAGGGGGCTGAAGCTTTCTTT. Translated, it gives CSASQQGAEAFF.

This clonotype was detected many times. The rearrangement uses TRBV5-8 and TRBJ2-3; D is perhaps TRBD2 (6 bases). Germline lookup yields CDR1 SGHTS and CDR2 YDEGEE. The V end was cut by 4 bases, the J end by 2 bases, with 17 bases between. CDR3 length: 16 residues. The CDR3 region has the DNA TGTGCCAGCAGCCCACAGAGGGCGGGGTCCACAGATACGCAGTATTTT. This translates into CASSPQRAGSTDTQYF.

This clonotype has a handful of counts. The V gene is TRBV7-2, the J gene TRBJ1-5; D gene ambiguous. From germline, CDR1 is SGHTA and CDR2 FQGNSA. The CDR3 runs to 15 residues. V lost 0 bases and J 0 bases, leaving 6 bases between the germline ends. CDR3 nucleotide sequence: TGTGCCAGCAGCTTAGCGTACGGTAGCAATCAGCCCCAGCATTTT. It specifies CASSLAYGSNQPQHF.

This clonotype has at least ten counts. The chain joins TRBV24-1 to TRBJ2-7, with D unclear. Trimming removed 4 bases at V and 2 bases at J, with 8 bases between. This CDR3 has 13 amino acids. The germline V gene encodes CDR1 KGHDR and CDR2 SFDVKD. CDR3 DNA sequence: TGTGCCACCAGTGAGGCCGGTACCTACGAGCAGTACTTC. This sequence encodes CATSEAGTYEQYF.

The chain carries TRBV3-1 and TRBJ2-1; D may be TRBD2 (5 bases). The CDR3 is made up of 14 amino acids. Germline lookup yields CDR1 LGHDT and CDR2 YNNKEL (reference sequence). Between the trimmed V and J ends, which lost 0 bases and 10 bases, there was a span of 13 bases. The DNA for the CDR3 is TGTGCCAGCAGCCAAGATGCCGCGAGGGTCGAGCAGTTCTTC. Translated: CASSQDAARVEQFF.

CDR3 region: CSARPEAGGQETQYF. The CDR3, as DNA: TGCAGTGCTAGGCCCGAAGCGGGGGGTCAAGAGACCCAGTACTTC. The chain couples TRBV20-1 to TRBJ2-5, with TRBD2 matching over 9 bases. The CDR3 loop spans 15 amino acids. J gave up 2 bases and V 3 bases, and 7 bases lay outside the gene matches. Germline CDR1 reads DFQATT; CDR2 reads SNEGSKA (reference sequence).

CDR3 bases: TGCAGTGCTAGCCACAGGGGGCGTGGCTACACCTTC. Its protein is CSASHRGRGYTF. The V gene is TRBV20-1, the J gene TRBJ1-2; 9 bases are shared with TRBD1. The CDR3 spans 12 residues. Unmatched junction bases numbered 3, after V lost 3 bases and J lost 7 bases. Germline-derived CDR1 and CDR2 are DFQATT and SNEGSKA (reference sequence).

The chain is built from TRBV9 and TRBJ2-3; 13 nucleotides line up with TRBD2. Germline-derived CDR1 and CDR2 are SGDLS and YYNGEE. The CDR3 is 16 amino acids. With 4 bases clipped from V and 5 bases from J, the junction kept 7 bases outside the gene matches. CDR3 nucleotides: TGTGCCAGCAGCCTCGGGACTAGCGGGGTGCAAGATACGCAGTATTTT. Translated, it gives CASSLGTSGVQDTQYF. Full variable domain (outside the CDR3, taken from reference TRBV9 and TRBJ2-3): DSGVTQTPKHLITATGQRVTLRCSPRSGDLSVYWYQQSLDQGLQFLIQYYNGEERAKGNILERFSAQQFPDLHSELNLSSLELGDSALYFCASSLGTSGVQDTQYFGPGTRLTVL.

Note on this clonotype: Just one base apart from a much larger clone, this may be a read error. This chain connects TRBV6-1 to TRBJ2-7; D possibly corresponds to TRBD2 (6 bases). This CDR3 has 13 amino acids. Germline CDR1 MNHNS, CDR2 SASEGT. The DNA of the CDR3 is TGTGCCAGCAGCCGCGGGGTGACCTACGGGCAGTACTTC. It codes for CASSRGVTYGQYF.

The CDR3, as DNA: TGTGCCAGCAGCGGCGCCGGGACAGGGGCCGGGTCCCAGTACTTC. Translated: CASSGAGTGAGSQYF. This rearrangement joins TRBV9 to TRBJ2-5, with 10 bases identical to TRBD1. The CDR3 spans 15 residues. The V gene end was trimmed by 3 bases and the J gene end by 9 bases; junction bases not matched to a gene: 11. Germline V lookup: CDR1 SGDLS, CDR2 YYNGEE.

This clonotype was picked up a small number of times. The rearrangement joins TRBV20-1 to TRBJ2-3, with 7 bases lining up with TRBD2. Trimming at V came to 3 bases and at J to 2 bases, leaving 8 bases not matched to a gene. Germline CDR1 DFQATT, CDR2 SNEGSKA (reference sequence). CDR3 size: 15 residues. The CDR3 bases are TGCAGTGCTAGCCCGGGCCTAGCGGACACAGATACGCAGTATTTT. Its translation: CSASPGLADTDTQYF.

This clonotype was detected ten times or more. The chain recombines TRBV18 with TRBJ2-5, with a possible D match to TRBD1 (6 bases). Germline V gene sequence: CDR1 KGHSH, CDR2 LQKENI. V was shortened by 3 bases and J by 1 base, with 18 bases between the two germline ends. The CDR3 spans 17 residues. The CDR3 loop is CASSPSQGFWGQETQYF. CDR3 DNA: TGTGCCAGCTCACCGTCCCAGGGGTTTTGGGGCCAAGAGACCCAGTACTTC.

This clonotype was picked up many times. The chain uses TRBV10-1 and TRBJ2-1; 11 positions match TRBD1. Germline CDR1 reads WNHNN; CDR2 reads SYGVQD (reference sequence). The CDR3 is 15 amino acids. Unmatched junction bases numbered 3, after V lost 5 bases and J lost 3 bases. The CDR3 nucleotides are TGCGCCAGCAGTCGGGGACAGGGGGTCTACAATGAGCAGTTCTTC. It specifies CASSRGQGVYNEQFF.

The table lists this clonotype with a few counts. The chain recombines TRBV3-1 with TRBJ1-2, with unresolved D. The germline V gene has CDR1 LGHDT and CDR2 YNNKEL (reference sequence). Between the trimmed V and J ends, which lost 2 bases and 7 bases, there was a span of 14 bases. The CDR3 is made up of 14 amino acids. CDR3 bases: TGTGCCAGCAGCCAACCGGGCTTCGAGAGTGGCTACACCTTC. Translation: CASSQPGFESGYTF. Together with reference TRBV3-1 and TRBJ1-2, the CDR3 gives the full variable domain: DTAVSQTPKYLVTQMGNDKSIKCEQNLGHDTMYWYKQDSKKFLKIMFSYNNKELIINETVPNRFSPKSPDKAHLNLHINSLELGDSAVYFCASSQPGFESGYTFGSGTRLTVV.

In this sample, this clonotype turned up a few times. The V gene is TRBV6-1, the J gene TRBJ2-1; TRBD2 might be the D (6 bases). The V end lost 6 bases, the J end lost 3 bases, and 15 bases lay between the germline ends. The CDR3 contains 15 residues. Per germline, CDR1 MNHNS and CDR2 SASEGT. CDR3 nucleotide sequence: TGTGCCAGCAGCCTGACTAGAGTCGGCTACAATGAGCAGTTCTTC. This translates into CASSLTRVGYNEQFF.

V and J are TRBV12-3 or TRBV12-4 and TRBJ1-6; tentatively, D is TRBD1 (5 bases). The length of the CDR3 is 14 residues. V lost 5 bases and J 9 bases, leaving 14 bases between the germline ends. The CDR3: CASSPGDRASPLHF. The CDR3 DNA reads TGTGCCAGCAGTCCGGGGGACCGGGCTTCACCCCTCCACTTT.

This clonotype was seen at least ten times. V gene TRBV12-3 or TRBV12-4 combines with J gene TRBJ1-2; 8 positions match TRBD1. With 2 bases clipped from V and 4 bases from J, the junction kept 3 bases outside the gene matches. The CDR3 totals 14 residues. CDR3 bases: TGTGCCAGCAGTTTAACTGGGACAGGCTATGGCTACACCTTC. Protein: CASSLTGTGYGYTF.

This clonotype was recorded a few times. The DNA for the CDR3 is TGTGCCAGCAGTTTATTTTCGGGACAGGGGGTCTACGAGCAGTACTTC. Residues: CASSLFSGQGVYEQYF. The chain recombines TRBV27 with TRBJ2-7; 11 bases fit TRBD1. CDR1 and CDR2 (germline): MNHEY, SMNVEV (reference sequence). The CDR3 totals 16 residues. With V trimmed by 1 base and J by 3 bases, 5 bases remained unmatched.